One and the same sample provided the 6 T cell receptor beta chains below, sequenced in a study of T cell changes during pregnancy in multiple sclerosis. Data came from immunoSEQ multiplex PCR; TCRdb stores just in-frame clones and leaves some out. The sample has under 40,000 clones; 90% are singletons. The sequencing used CD8+ T cells from peripheral blood mononuclear cells, collected before pregnancy. The source is a female donor with multiple sclerosis, enrolled in a pregnancy study.

V and J are TRBV9 and TRBJ2-1; 8 bases fit TRBD1. J gave up 9 bases and V 3 bases, and 5 bases lay outside the gene matches. CDR1 is SGDLS, CDR2 YYNGEE, per germline. The CDR3 contains 13 residues. CDR3 residues: CASSGQGQGEQFF. CDR3 in DNA: TGTGCCAGCAGCGGACAGGGGCAGGGTGAGCAGTTCTTC. Full variable domain (outside the CDR3, taken from reference TRBV9 and TRBJ2-1): DSGVTQTPKHLITATGQRVTLRCSPRSGDLSVYWYQQSLDQGLQFLIQYYNGEERAKGNILERFSAQQFPDLHSELNLSSLELGDSALYFCASSGQGQGEQFFGPGTRLTVL.

The chain has TRBV18 and TRBJ2-3, with no clear D. V dropped 6 bases and J dropped 4 bases, with 11 bases sitting between them. Germline values: CDR1 KGHSH, CDR2 LQKENI. This CDR3 comprises 13 residues. CDR3 sequence reads: CASSHTGSDTQYF. As DNA, the CDR3 is TGTGCCAGCTCCCACACCGGGTCAGATACGCAGTATTTT. The whole variable domain, remainder taken from reference TRBV18 and TRBJ2-3, is NAGVMQNPRHLVRRRGQEARLRCSPMKGHSHVYWYRQLPEEGLKFMVYLQKENIIDESGMPKERFSAEFPKEGPSILRIQQVVRGDSAAYFCASSHTGSDTQYFGPGTRLTVL.

The gene calls are TRBV7-6 and TRBJ2-1; 8 bases map to TRBD2. V lost 5 bases, J lost 4 bases, and 16 bases stayed unmatched. CDR3 length: 18 amino acids. From germline, CDR1 is SGHVS and CDR2 FNYEAQ. Here the CDR3 DNA reads TGTGCCAGCAGCACAACAACGGGAGCTAGCGGGTTTTACAATGAGCAGTTCTTC. Translated: CASSTTTGASGFYNEQFF.

This chain links TRBV4-1 with TRBJ1-5; D perhaps matches TRBD1 (6 bases). CDR3 size: 16 residues. Germline CDR1 is MGHRA and CDR2 is YSYEKL. Trimming pared 3 bases from V and 0 bases from J, leaving 12 bases between. This chain's CDR3 is CASSHEQGYSNQPQHF. The DNA for the CDR3 is TGCGCCAGCAGCCACGAACAGGGCTATAGCAATCAGCCCCAGCATTTT.

The chain carries TRBV25-1 and TRBJ1-1, with a possible D match to TRBD1 (6 bases). V gave up 6 bases and J gave up 1 base, with 9 bases separating them. The CDR3 loop spans 13 amino acids. Germline CDR1 is MGHDK and CDR2 is SYGVNS. The CDR3 spells CASSLQGNTEAFF. CDR3 DNA sequence: TGTGCCAGCAGCTTACAGGGGAACACTGAAGCTTTCTTT.

The chain carries TRBV9 and TRBJ2-7, with 10 bases fitting TRBD1. Germline V lookup: CDR1 SGDLS, CDR2 YYNGEE. The junction had 5 bases not matched to a gene; V was cut back by 0 bases and J by 2 bases. The CDR3 length is 16 residues. CDR3 protein: CASSVEPGQGPYEQYF. The CDR3 DNA reads as TGTGCCAGCAGCGTAGAGCCGGGACAGGGGCCCTACGAGCAGTACTTC.